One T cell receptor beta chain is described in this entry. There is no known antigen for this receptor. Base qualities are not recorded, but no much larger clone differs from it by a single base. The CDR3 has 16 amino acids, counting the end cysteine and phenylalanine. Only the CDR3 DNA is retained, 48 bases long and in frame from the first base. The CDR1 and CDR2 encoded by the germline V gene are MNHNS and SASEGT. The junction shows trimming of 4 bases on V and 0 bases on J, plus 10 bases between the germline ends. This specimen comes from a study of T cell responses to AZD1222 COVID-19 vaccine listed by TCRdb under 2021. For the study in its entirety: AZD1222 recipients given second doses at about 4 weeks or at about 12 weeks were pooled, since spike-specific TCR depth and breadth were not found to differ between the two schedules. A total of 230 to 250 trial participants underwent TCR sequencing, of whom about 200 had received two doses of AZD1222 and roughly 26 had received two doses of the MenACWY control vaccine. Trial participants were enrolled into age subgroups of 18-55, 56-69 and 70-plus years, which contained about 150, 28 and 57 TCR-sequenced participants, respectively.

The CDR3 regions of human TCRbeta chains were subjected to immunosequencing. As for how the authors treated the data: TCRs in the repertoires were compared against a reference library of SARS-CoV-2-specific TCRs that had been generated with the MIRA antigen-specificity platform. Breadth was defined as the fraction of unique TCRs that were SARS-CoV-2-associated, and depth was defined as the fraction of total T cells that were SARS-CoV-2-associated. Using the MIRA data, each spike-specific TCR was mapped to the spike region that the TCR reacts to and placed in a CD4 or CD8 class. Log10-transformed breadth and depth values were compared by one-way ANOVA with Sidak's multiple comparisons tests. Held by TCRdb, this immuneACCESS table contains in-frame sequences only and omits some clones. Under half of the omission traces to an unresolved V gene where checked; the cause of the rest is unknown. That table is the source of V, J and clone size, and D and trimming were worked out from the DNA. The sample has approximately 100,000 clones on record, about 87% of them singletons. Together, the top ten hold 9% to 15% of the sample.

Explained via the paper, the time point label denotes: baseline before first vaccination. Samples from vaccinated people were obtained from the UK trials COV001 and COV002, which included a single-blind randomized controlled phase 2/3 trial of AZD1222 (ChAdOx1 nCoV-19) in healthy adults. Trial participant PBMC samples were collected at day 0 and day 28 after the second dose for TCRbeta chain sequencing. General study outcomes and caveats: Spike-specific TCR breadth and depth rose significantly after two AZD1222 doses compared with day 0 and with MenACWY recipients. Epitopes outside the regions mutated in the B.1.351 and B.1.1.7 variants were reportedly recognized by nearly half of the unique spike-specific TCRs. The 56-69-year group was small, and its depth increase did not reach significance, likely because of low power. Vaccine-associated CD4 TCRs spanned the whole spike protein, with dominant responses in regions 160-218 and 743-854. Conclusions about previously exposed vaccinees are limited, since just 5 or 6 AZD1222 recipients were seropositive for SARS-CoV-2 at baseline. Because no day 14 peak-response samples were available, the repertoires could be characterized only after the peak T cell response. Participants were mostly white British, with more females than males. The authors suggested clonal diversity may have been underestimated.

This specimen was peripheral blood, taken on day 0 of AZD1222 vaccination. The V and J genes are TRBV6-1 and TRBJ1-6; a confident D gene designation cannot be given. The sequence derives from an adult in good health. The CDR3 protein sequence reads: CASSAFRSSYNSPLHF. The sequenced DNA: TGTGCCAGCAGTGCCTTTAGGAGCTCCTATAATTCACCCCTCCACTTT.